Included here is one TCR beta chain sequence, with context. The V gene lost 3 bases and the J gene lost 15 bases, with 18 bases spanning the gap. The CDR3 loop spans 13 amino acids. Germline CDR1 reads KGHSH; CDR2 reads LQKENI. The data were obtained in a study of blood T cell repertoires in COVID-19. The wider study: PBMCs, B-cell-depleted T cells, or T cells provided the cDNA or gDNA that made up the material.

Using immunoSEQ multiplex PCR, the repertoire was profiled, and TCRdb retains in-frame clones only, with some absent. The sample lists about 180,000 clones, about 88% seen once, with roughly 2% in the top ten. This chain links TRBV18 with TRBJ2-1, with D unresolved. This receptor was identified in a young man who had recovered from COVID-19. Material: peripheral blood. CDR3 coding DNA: TGTGCCAGCTCACCCCCGATAATTGAGGTGAGGTTCTTC. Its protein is CASSPPIIEVRFF.